What follows is one TCR beta chain and its context. This clonotype appeared a few times. What antigen it recognizes has not been identified. Nothing much larger sits one base from this clone, and base qualities are not available. This record comes from a study of response to subunit inactivated influenza vaccine listed by TCRdb under 2018. The study in broad terms: Deep quantitative profiling of the T cell receptor repertoire was used in the study to follow responses to a trivalent subunit inactivated influenza vaccine. Overall study results and their limits: The authors suggested that each seasonal influenza vaccination may recruit only a limited number of new T cells.

At the junction V is shortened by 1 base and J by 4 bases, with 14 bases in between. The germline V gene (reference sequence) sets CDR1 to DFQATT and CDR2 to SNEGSKA. From cysteine to phenylalanine, the CDR3 is 15 amino acids long. Of all the DNA, just the CDR3 is kept, 45 bases in frame from base 1. The library was produced with RT-PCR. For sequencing, an Illumina HiSeq 2500 was employed. The public sequencing data were trimmed at Q25 with fastp and processed into clonotypes with MiXCR by TCRdb, which kept only in-frame beta chains. Duplicate CDR3 protein sequences are folded into a single record with the most common DNA and genes. Counted in this sample were around 570,000 distinct CDR3 sequences; 11% of them appeared once. Clones ranked in the top ten supply 9.5% to 12% of the sample. This same sample was also part of a study on T cells expressing NK-cell markers. The second publication reports: 5'RACE template switching, by which a universal primer site and unique molecular identifiers were added, was used to make TCR beta cDNA libraries. In sorted CD3+CD56+NKG2C+, CD3+CD56+NKG2C- and CD3+CD56-NKG2C+ T-cell subsets from 7 or 8 donors, TCR beta-chain repertoires were profiled. Among the eight sequenced donors, only one was HCMV-seronegative, while the other seven were HCMV-seropositive. To restrict sorting to alphabetaTCR-expressing T cells, an anti-gammadeltaTCR antibody was added in several experiments. In five to seven donors, the dominant CD3+CD56+NKG2C+ clonotypes were found to rank among the top 10 CD8+ clonotypes and to make up roughly 1.0-7.0% of CD8+ T cells. Those dominant clonotypes were again the most abundant among CD3+CD56-NKG2C+ cells in a few donors, at roughly 28.3-65%. It remained unclear whether the expanded NKG2C-expressing T cell clones were specific for HCMV antigens. Randomly selected healthy volunteers, three men and five women, were used as the eight sequenced donors. A commercial ELISA kit detecting HCMV-specific IgG in serum was used to determine HCMV serostatus. Peripheral blood mononuclear cells were isolated from blood by Ficoll density gradient centrifugation. For roughly six donors, bulk peripheral blood T-cell repertoires were additionally sequenced from unsorted PBMC. cDNA synthesis was primed from the TCR beta constant segment, followed by two successive PCR amplification steps. Libraries were sequenced as 2 x 150 bp reads on Illumina HiSeq 2000/2500, MiSeq or NextSeq. MIGEC was used to demultiplex reads and group the reads by UMI, and MiTCR was used to assemble and quantify clonotypes. Only TCR cDNA sequences supported by at least two reads were kept to exclude erroneous sequences. The tcR package was used for downstream repertoire analysis, with clonotypes matched between fractions based on CDR3 nucleotide sequence plus V segment. Antigen specificity was annotated against VDJdb with VDJmatch, allowing one amino acid substitution in CDR3.

The sequence was obtained from a middle-aged man who received an inactivated influenza vaccine. Donor details come from another sample of the same person, matched by shared clones. Here the chain combines TRBV20-1 and TRBJ2-1; no D gene call is confident. Specimen: PBMCs from blood, collected on the day of vaccination. The CDR3 region: CSARGPQPKYNEQFF. DNA sequence: TGCAGTGCTAGAGGGCCCCAACCCAAATACAATGAGCAGTTCTTC.